This entry concerns a single TCR beta chain. This sample was taken from a study of shared clonotypes between healthy human individuals. CD8 cells classed as naive were CD45RO-negative and positively selected for CCR7, excluding terminally differentiated effector memory CD45RA+ cells. The method was immunoSEQ multiplex PCR; TCRdb's version includes in-frame clones alone and lacks a portion of them. The top ten clones hold 1.5% to 2% of a sample with about 2.1 million clones, about 93% of them seen once. This CDR3 contains 14 residues. From germline, CDR1 is ENHRY and CDR2 SYGVKD. Unmatched junction bases numbered 6, after V lost 3 bases and J lost 6 bases.

The sequence came from a man aged 18-30 years in good health. Some clones in this sample may be carry-over from other donors' samples. V and J are TRBV10-3 and TRBJ1-1; 8 bases are shared with TRBD1. The sample comprised naive CD8+ T cells from PBMCs. CDR3 in DNA: TGTGCCATCAGTGACCCTGACAGGGGACCTGAAGCTTTCTTT. It codes for CAISDPDRGPEAFF.